The next 29 T cell receptor beta chains were all read from a single sample in a study of PD-1 blockade in mismatch repair-deficient tumors. Profiling relied on immunoSEQ multiplex PCR, and the TCRdb table lists in-frame clones only, not all of them. The table shows 15,000 to 20,000 clones, with roughly 84% occurring only once. The starting material was PBMCs, obtained before pembrolizumab treatment. These receptors originate from an adult with mismatch repair-deficient cancer.

V gene TRBV2 combines with J gene TRBJ1-1, with unresolved D. CDR1 SNHLY and CDR2 FYNNEI come from the germline V gene. V was clipped by 5 bases and J by 4 bases, with 14 bases between them. The CDR3 spans 14 residues. The CDR3 loop is CASSPDGRGTEAFF. Here the CDR3 DNA reads TGTGCCAGCAGTCCGGACGGTCGGGGCACTGAAGCTTTCTTT.

The chain combines TRBV19 with TRBJ2-7; 7 bases match TRBD2. V dropped 5 bases and J dropped 2; count of bases not matched to a gene: 12. CDR1 and CDR2 from the germline V gene are LNHDA and SQIVND (reference sequence). The CDR3 extends over 16 amino acids. CDR3 sequence reads: CASSSGIAGQTYEQYF. The CDR3 nucleotides read TGTGCCAGTAGTTCCGGAATAGCGGGCCAGACCTACGAGCAGTACTTC.

The chain employs TRBV6-6 and TRBJ2-2; D gene unclear. The CDR3 covers 14 residues. Germline CDR1 MNHNY, CDR2 SVGAGI (reference sequence). V shed 8 bases and J shed 2 bases, with 12 bases lying between them. The CDR3: CASALTSNTGELFF. The DNA of the CDR3 is TGTGCCAGCGCCCTGACCTCTAACACCGGGGAGCTGTTTTTT.

The rearrangement uses TRBV12-5 and TRBJ2-1; 9 positions agree with TRBD2. J gave up 4 bases and V 3 bases, and 10 bases lay outside the gene matches. The CDR3 runs 17 residues. CDR1 is LGHNT and CDR2 is FRNRAP in the germline V gene. The CDR3 sequence is CASGFTPSSGTYNEQFF. The CDR3 DNA follows: TGTGCTAGTGGTTTCACCCCTTCTAGCGGGACTTACAATGAGCAGTTCTTC.

The J gene is TRBJ2-1, the V gene TRBV11-3; D may be TRBD2 (7 bases). This CDR3 is 15 amino acids long. The ends were cut back, 5 bases at V and 4 bases at J, with 15 bases in the middle. Germline V gene lookup returns CDR1 SGHNT and CDR2 YENEEA. The CDR3 bases are TGTGCCAGCAGCCTGCAGGGAGGGGGTTACAATGAGCAGTTCTTC. It codes for CASSLQGGGYNEQFF.

The chain joins TRBV27 to TRBJ2-7; D remains ambiguous. Germline V gene lookup returns CDR1 MNHEY and CDR2 SMNVEV (reference sequence). Trimming cost V 3 bases and J 4 bases, with 7 bases left between them. This CDR3 region has 12 residues. CDR3 in DNA: TGTGCCAGCAGTTTCCTAGGATACGAGCAGTACTTC. Translation: CASSFLGYEQYF.

The genes are TRBV7-9 and TRBJ2-7, with a possible D match to TRBD1 (5 bases). The germline V and J ends were trimmed by 5 bases and 2 bases, with 16 bases remaining between them. Germline V gene sequence: CDR1 SEHNR, CDR2 FQNEAQ (reference sequence). The CDR3 is 15 amino acids. The chain's CDR3 is CASSQTGGETYEQYF. CDR3 nucleotides: TGTGCCAGCAGCCAAACAGGCGGAGAAACCTACGAGCAGTACTTC.

This clone was recorded once. This chain connects TRBV25-1 to TRBJ1-4; D not certain. V was shortened by 1 base and J by 5 bases, with 20 bases between the two germline ends. The CDR3 has 18 residues. Germline CDR1 reads MGHDK; CDR2 reads SYGVNS. The CDR3 protein is CASSEFTAPMGGNEKLFF. CDR3 DNA: TGTGCCAGCAGTGAATTTACAGCACCGATGGGAGGAAATGAAAAACTGTTTTTT.

This clone was detected only once. The chain links TRBV7-9 to TRBJ2-1; D is uncertain. Germline V gives CDR1 SEHNR, CDR2 FQNEAQ (reference sequence). The V and J ends lost 6 bases and 1 base respectively, with 16 bases between them. The CDR3 is made up of 16 amino acids. As DNA, the CDR3 is TGTGCCAGCAGAACTAACACGGACCAATCCTACAATGAGCAGTTCTTC. Translated, it gives CASRTNTDQSYNEQFF.

The chain joins TRBV18 to TRBJ1-3; perhaps TRBD1 as D (5 bases). The germline CDR1 and CDR2 sequences are KGHSH and LQKENI. The CDR3 sequence is 15 residues long. V was shortened by 5 bases and J by 0 bases, with 11 bases between the two germline ends. The CDR3 protein is CASSTGTTSGNTIYF. In DNA, the CDR3 is TGTGCCAGCTCAACCGGGACCACCTCTGGAAACACCATATATTTT. Looking up the rest from reference TRBV18 and TRBJ1-3 gives the full variable domain: NAGVMQNPRHLVRRRGQEARLRCSPMKGHSHVYWYRQLPEEGLKFMVYLQKENIIDESGMPKERFSAEFPKEGPSILRIQQVVRGDSAAYFCASSTGTTSGNTIYFGEGSWLTVV.

This clone was counted a single time. The CDR3 DNA reads TGTGCCAGCAGCTTGGGCGGGTACAATGAGCAGTTCTTC. Its protein product is CASSLGGYNEQFF. The rearrangement links TRBV5-4 to TRBJ2-1, with D possibly TRBD2 on 5 matching bases. The V end lost 0 bases, the J end lost 4 bases, and 5 bases lay between the germline ends. The CDR3 has 13 residues. Germline-derived CDR1 and CDR2 are SGHNT and YYREEE (reference sequence).

The rearrangement links TRBV21-1 to TRBJ2-1. TRBV21-1 is labeled a pseudogene. The CDR3 is made up of 15 amino acids. CDR3 amino acids: CASSPGASVINEQFF. CDR3 coding DNA: TGTGCCAGCAGCCCAGGGGCTAGCGTCATCAATGAGCAGTTCTTC.

This clone was seen only a few times. The chain has TRBV7-9 and TRBJ2-7; possibly TRBD1 for D (5 bases). The CDR3 has 13 amino acids. The germline CDR1 and CDR2 sequences are SEHNR and FQNEAQ (reference sequence). Trimming shortened V by 5 bases and J by 6 bases, and 14 bases separated the two germline ends. CDR3 loop: CASSPSAGREQYF. The CDR3 DNA reads as TGTGCCAGCAGCCCTTCGGCAGGGCGCGAGCAGTACTTC.

The rearrangement links TRBV5-1 to TRBJ2-5; 9 bases agree with TRBD1. CDR1 and CDR2 (germline): SGHRS, YFSETQ. Trimming cost V 4 bases and J 2 bases; bases outside gene matches: 6. The CDR3 length is 15 residues. The CDR3 protein is CASSQGQGLQETQYF. CDR3 DNA: TGCGCCAGCAGCCAGGGACAGGGCTTACAAGAGACCCAGTACTTC.

The chain combines TRBV15 with TRBJ1-5; 8 bases are a match to TRBD1. The trim removed 1 base at V and 6 bases at J, leaving 5 bases unmatched. CDR3 length: 15 residues. Per germline, CDR1 LNHNV and CDR2 YYDKDF (reference sequence). The CDR3 coding sequence is TGTGCCACCAGCAGAGCGACAGGGGAAGGTCAGCCCCAGCATTTT. Protein product: CATSRATGEGQPQHF.

The chain joins TRBV27 to TRBJ2-7; 9 nucleotides align to TRBD1. Germline lookup yields CDR1 MNHEY and CDR2 SMNVEV (reference sequence). This CDR3 is built from 14 residues. After removal of 6 bases from V and 4 bases from J, the junction contained 7 bases not matched to a gene. The CDR3 nucleotides are TGTGCCAGCAGGGACAGGGGAGGGGGATACGAGCAGTACTTC. The encoded protein is CASRDRGGGYEQYF.

The chain employs TRBV5-1 and TRBJ2-3; 11 nucleotides agree with TRBD2. The V gene end was trimmed by 3 bases and the J gene end by 2 bases; junction bases not matched to a gene: 8. CDR1 and CDR2 from the germline V gene are SGHRS and YFSETQ. The CDR3 has 17 amino acids. In DNA form, the CDR3 reads TGCGCCAGCAGCTACGGACTAGCGGGTTATGACACAGATACGCAGTATTTT. Amino acid sequence: CASSYGLAGYDTDTQYF. Full variable domain (rest looked up from reference TRBV5-1 and TRBJ2-3): KAGVTQTPRYLIKTRGQQVTLSCSPISGHRSVSWYQQTPGQGLQFLFEYFSETQRNKGNFPGRFSGRQFSNSRSEMNVSTLELGDSALYLCASSYGLAGYDTDTQYFGPGTRLTVL.

This clone is medium-sized within its sample. The J gene is TRBJ1-3, the V gene TRBV6-1; 7 nucleotides agree with TRBD1. The CDR3 contains 15 residues. CDR1 is MNHNS and CDR2 is SASEGT in the germline V gene. J gave up 8 bases and V 1 base, and 8 bases lay outside the gene matches. The CDR3 region has the DNA TGTGCCAGCAGTGAAGGACAGGGAGGTCTGTACACCATATATTTT. This codes for CASSEGQGGLYTIYF.

The rearrangement links TRBV18 to TRBJ1-1, with D perhaps TRBD1 (5 bases). Germline V gene data show CDR1 as KGHSH and CDR2 as LQKENI. V lost 3 bases and J lost 8, with 19 bases in between. CDR3 length equals 15 residues. This chain's CDR3 is CASSPGGLQLGEAFF. The DNA of the CDR3 is TGTGCCAGCTCACCGGGGGGATTACAATTGGGAGAAGCTTTCTTT.

The CDR3 nucleotides are TGCGCCAGCAGCCAATGGTACAGCGACCCAGAGACCCAGTACTTC. Translated: CASSQWYSDPETQYF. V and J are TRBV4-3 and TRBJ2-5, with D unclear. V lost 2 bases, J lost 4 bases, and 14 bases lay in between. CDR3 length: 15 amino acids. Germline CDR1 and CDR2: LGHNA and YSLEER.

The chain carries TRBV19 and TRBJ1-5, with D unclear. The germline V and J ends were trimmed by 7 bases and 0 bases, with 7 bases remaining between them. The CDR3 consists of 13 residues. Germline V gives CDR1 LNHDA, CDR2 SQIVND (reference sequence). The DNA of the CDR3 is TGTGCCAGTACCGGGTCTAGCAATCAGCCCCAGCATTTT. It specifies CASTGSSNQPQHF.

This clone appeared once. The chain links TRBV27 to TRBJ2-1, with D uncertain. CDR3 size: 13 residues. The germline V and J ends were trimmed by 6 bases and 7 bases, with 13 bases remaining between them. CDR1 is MNHEY and CDR2 is SMNVEV in the germline V gene (reference sequence). The CDR3 reads CASSPSDGNEQFF. The CDR3, as DNA: TGTGCCAGCAGCCCCTCAGACGGTAATGAGCAGTTCTTC.

This clone was found a few times. The chain couples TRBV29-1 to TRBJ2-1; D perhaps matches TRBD1 (6 bases). The V gene lost 5 bases and the J gene lost 15 bases, with 17 bases spanning the gap. This CDR3 is 11 amino acids long. Germline loops: CDR1 SQVTM, CDR2 ANQGSEA. CDR3 region: CSVTEQGRPFF. The CDR3 DNA sequence: TGCAGCGTTACAGAACAGGGCCGGCCGTTCTTC.

The chain employs TRBV7-2 and TRBJ2-7, with a tentative D call TRBD1 (6 bases). Germline CDR1 and CDR2: SGHTA and FQGNSA. The V and J ends lost 1 base and 1 base respectively, with 17 bases between them. The CDR3 runs to 17 residues. The CDR3 sequence: CASSLVPSGAGSYEQYF. The CDR3 DNA sequence: TGTGCCAGCAGCTTAGTTCCCTCAGGGGCCGGATCCTACGAGCAGTACTTC.

This clone was observed a single time. This chain uses TRBV10-1 with TRBJ2-3, with D uncertain. This CDR3 has 11 amino acids. The V and J ends lost 3 bases and 2 bases respectively, with 0 bases between them. Germline V gene sequence: CDR1 WNHNN, CDR2 SYGVQD (reference sequence). CDR3 bases: TGCGCCAGCAGTGACACAGATACGCAGTATTTT. Its protein is CASSDTDTQYF.

J is TRBJ1-2 and V is TRBV7-9; the D gene is possibly TRBD1 (6 bases). Germline assignment: CDR1 SEHNR and CDR2 FQNEAQ (reference sequence). CDR3 length: 12 residues. Trimming left V 5 bases short and J 8 bases short, with 12 bases between. The CDR3 loop is CASSGQGQGYTF. The CDR3 DNA reads as TGTGCCAGCAGCGGTCAGGGGCAGGGCTACACCTTC. The full variable domain, with the rest looked up from reference TRBV7-9 and TRBJ1-2, is DTGVSQNPRHKITKRGQNVTFRCDPISEHNRLYWYRQTLGQGPEFLTYFQNEAQLEKSRLLSDRFSAERPKGSFSTLEIQRTEQGDSAMYLCASSGQGQGYTFGSGTRLTVV.

The V call is TRBV30, the J call TRBJ2-5, with a weak D call TRBD2 (5 bases). V was pared by 1 base and J by 4 bases, with 16 bases between. The CDR3 covers 15 residues. Germline assignment: CDR1 GTSNPN and CDR2 SVGIG (reference sequence). The DNA of the CDR3 is TGTGCCTGGAGTGCCACTACCGGACGGGGAGAGACCCAGTACTTC. Translated, it gives CAWSATTGRGETQYF.

The chain joins TRBV4-2 to TRBJ1-2, with D unclear. The CDR3 spans 17 residues. V dropped 4 bases and J dropped 0 bases, with 18 bases sitting between them. CDR1 is LGHNA, CDR2 YNFKEQ, per germline. CDR3 sequence reads: CASSLRERRPANYGYTF. The CDR3 nucleotides read TGTGCCAGCAGCCTCCGAGAGAGAAGACCAGCTAACTATGGCTACACCTTC.

The V gene is TRBV7-9, the J gene TRBJ2-4; D is perhaps TRBD1 (6 bases). Trimming removed 4 bases at V and 2 bases at J, with 9 bases between. Germline loops: CDR1 SEHNR, CDR2 FQNEAQ (reference sequence). The CDR3 totals 14 residues. In DNA, the CDR3 is TGTGCCAGCAGCTCGGGACAACCCAAAAACATTCAGTACTTC. It encodes CASSSGQPKNIQYF.